The entry below describes one T cell receptor beta chain. The antigen is not known. Indicated time point: baseline, week 1 (first vaccination visit). Treatment here: pre-vaccination baseline after standard-of-care therapy. Donors harbored newly found WHO grade 3 or 4 IDH1-mutant, ATRX-lost astrocytomas. The sample belongs to a study of a mutant IDH1 vaccine in newly diagnosed glioma. Across the whole study: Treated patients had a mean age of 40.4 years and a sex split that was roughly 60% male and approximately 40% female.

CDR3 size: 13 residues. Germline CDR1 SQVTM, CDR2 ANQGSEA. Trimming shortened V by 4 bases and J by 4 bases, and 14 bases separated the two germline ends. TCRdb's table, derived via immunoSEQ multiplex PCR, lists solely in-frame clones and lacks some. The table lists just under 95,000 clones, 83% of them singletons. Study observations and caveats: Detectable vaccine-induced immune responses arose in 93.3% of patients. Apparently, pseudoprogression bore no relation to changes among the top peripheral T cell clonotypes.

Sequenced material: PBMCs, taken from a glioma patient treated with radiotherapy, temozolomide or both. This TCR came from a woman between 50 and 59 years old with glioma. This chain uses TRBV29-1 with TRBJ2-7; possible D gene TRBD1, 6 bases. The DNA of the CDR3 is TGCAGCGTTGGGGGGCTCTCGGGGTACGAGCAGTACTTC. As protein: CSVGGLSGYEQYF.